What follows are 27 T cell receptor beta chains derived from one specimen sequenced in a study of T-cell reconstitution after alpha-beta-depleted transplantation in children (dated by TCRdb to about 2016). The library was built by means of PCR. Sequencer: Illumina HiSeq 2500. TCR library preparation used molecular barcoding, with unique molecular identifiers applied to normalize quantification of the TCRbeta repertoire. TCRdb ran its own pipeline on the public reads, namely fastp trimming at Q25 and MiXCR clone calling, and kept in-frame beta chains. Records with the same CDR3 protein are collapsed into one entry carrying the most frequent genes and DNA. This sample is represented by about 640,000 distinct CDR3 sequences; approximately 17% of them were singletons. The top ten clonotypes cover 1.1% of the sample. Material: PBMCs from the stem cell graft donor, obtained from the stem cell graft. The receptor source for this set is a human donor who donated a stem cell graft to a child with acute myeloid leukemia.

This clonotype was counted only a few times. CDR3 region: CAIRVYTGELFF. DNA of the CDR3: TGTGCCATCAGGGTTTACACCGGGGAGCTGTTTTTT. J is TRBJ2-2 and V is TRBV11-2; D may be TRBD1 (5 bases). The germline V gene encodes CDR1 SGHAT and CDR2 FQNNGV. Deletions cut 10 bases from V and 3 bases from J, with 9 bases between. This CDR3 comprises 12 residues.

This clonotype was seen ten or more times. The V and J genes are TRBV6-1 and TRBJ1-6; D possibly corresponds to TRBD1 (5 bases). This CDR3 is 14 amino acids long. Trimming shortened V by 6 bases and J by 5 bases, and 11 bases separated the two germline ends. Per germline, CDR1 MNHNS and CDR2 SASEGT. The CDR3 DNA is TGTGCCAGCAGACCCCAGGGAAATAATTCACCCCTCCACTTT. This codes for CASRPQGNNSPLHF.

In this sample, this clonotype turned up a few times. The rearrangement uses TRBV5-5 and TRBJ2-5, with D perhaps matching TRBD1 or TRBD2 (6 bases each). Per germline, CDR1 SGHKS and CDR2 YYEKEE (reference sequence). The CDR3 sequence is 16 residues long. Trimming cost V 4 bases and J 1 base, with 17 bases left between them. DNA of the CDR3: TGTGCCAGCAGCGGTCCCGGTGGGGGGCCCCAAGAGACCCAGTACTTC. Translation gives CASSGPGGGPQETQYF.

This clonotype was counted many times. The chain recombines TRBV7-3 with TRBJ1-1; possibly TRBD1 for D (5 bases). V lost 6 bases to trimming and J lost 4 bases, with 12 bases between them. The CDR3 is 13 residues long. Germline assignment: CDR1 SGHTA and CDR2 FQGTGA. The CDR3 loop reads CASSPDGGTEAFF. The CDR3 DNA sequence: TGTGCCAGCAGTCCTGATGGGGGCACTGAAGCTTTCTTT.

The V gene is TRBV11-2, the J gene TRBJ2-5; a possible D gene is TRBD1 (6 bases). Trimming removed 3 bases at V and 5 bases at J, with 13 bases between. Germline-derived CDR1 and CDR2 are SGHAT and FQNNGV. The CDR3 totals 14 residues. Written as DNA, the CDR3 is TGTGCCAGCAGCTTCTCGTGGGACAAGGAGACCCAGTACTTC. This encodes CASSFSWDKETQYF.

V and J are TRBV5-1 and TRBJ1-1; 7 bases are shared with TRBD1. The CDR3 is 14 residues long. Trimming at V came to 4 bases and at J to 0 bases, leaving 3 bases not matched to a gene. Germline CDR1 and CDR2: SGHRS and YFSETQ. The CDR3 is CASSGTAMNTEAFF. In DNA form, the CDR3 reads TGCGCCAGCAGCGGGACAGCGATGAACACTGAAGCTTTCTTT.

This clonotype was recorded once. CDR3 bases: TGCAGCGGACGCAGGTCGGAGACCCAGTACTTC. Translated: CSGRRSETQYF. The chain couples TRBV29-1 to TRBJ2-5; D ambiguous. The CDR3 contains 11 residues. V lost 7 bases, J lost 5 bases, and 11 bases lay in between. From germline, CDR1 is SQVTM and CDR2 ANQGSEA.

There are many counts of this clonotype. The V call is TRBV6-1, the J call TRBJ2-5, with 7 bases lining up with TRBD1. The CDR3 runs to 14 residues. The V gene's germline CDR1 is MNHNS and CDR2 SASEGT. The V and J ends lost 4 bases and 0 bases, in that order; junction bases with no gene match: 2. CDR3 bases: TGTGCCAGCAGTGTACAGGGGAACCAAGAGACCCAGTACTTC. Translation: CASSVQGNQETQYF.

V is TRBV5-6 and J is TRBJ1-1; D perhaps matches TRBD1 (6 bases). There are 14 residues in the CDR3. Trimming cost V 4 bases and J 5 bases, with 15 bases left between them. Germline loops: CDR1 SGHDT, CDR2 YYEEEE. CDR3 protein: CASSRGQLGTEAFF. The CDR3, as DNA: TGTGCCAGCAGCCGTGGACAGCTGGGGACTGAAGCTTTCTTT. Variable domain in full (rest from reference TRBV5-6 and TRBJ1-1): DAGVTQSPTHLIKTRGQQVTLRCSPKSGHDTVSWYQQALGQGPQFIFQYYEEEERQRGNFPDRFSGHQFPNYSSELNVNALLLGDSALYLCASSRGQLGTEAFFGQGTRLTVV.

This clonotype was counted ten times or more. The CDR3 loop reads CASSEVVGTEAFF. Here the CDR3 DNA reads TGTGCCAGCAGTGAAGTCGTCGGGACTGAAGCTTTCTTT. V and J are TRBV6-1 and TRBJ1-1; D ambiguous. The germline V gene encodes CDR1 MNHNS and CDR2 SASEGT. Trimming took 1 base from V and 5 from J, leaving 8 bases between them. The CDR3 runs 13 residues.

This clonotype has a count of ten or more. The chain uses TRBV12-3 or TRBV12-4 and TRBJ1-5; 11 bases align to TRBD1. V shed 5 bases and J 5 bases; nucleotides not matched to a gene: 5. The CDR3 has 15 amino acids. The CDR3 spells CASSPRDRGDQPQHF. The CDR3 region has the DNA TGTGCCAGCAGTCCAAGGGACAGGGGGGATCAGCCCCAGCATTTT.

Ten or more counts support this clonotype. The V gene is TRBV29-1, the J gene TRBJ2-3; no definite D call. Germline CDR1 and CDR2: SQVTM and ANQGSEA. The length of the CDR3 is 13 residues. The germline V and J ends were trimmed by 1 base and 3 bases, with 8 bases remaining between them. The CDR3 DNA follows: TGCAGCGTTGAAGGGGTGGTGACAGATACGCAGTATTTT. The encoded protein is CSVEGVVTDTQYF.

This clonotype was seen repeatedly, ten times or more. V usage is TRBV12-5 and J usage is TRBJ2-5; 10 bases are shared with TRBD2. The CDR3 contains 16 residues. Germline V gene sequence: CDR1 LGHNT, CDR2 FRNRAP. V was clipped by 3 bases and J by 2 bases; unmatched bases: 6. The CDR3 DNA follows: TGTGCTAGTGGTTTAACTAGCGGGGTCCATCAAGAGACCCAGTACTTC. It specifies CASGLTSGVHQETQYF.

This clonotype was seen a handful of times. This sequence joins TRBV29-1 and TRBJ1-3, with TRBD1 matching over 7 bases. The CDR3 length is 13 residues. CDR1 is SQVTM and CDR2 is ANQGSEA in the germline V gene. V dropped 7 bases and J dropped 3; count of bases not matched to a gene: 6. This CDR3 reads CSARGTVGNTIYF. CDR3 DNA sequence: TGCAGCGCGAGAGGGACAGTTGGAAACACCATATATTTT.

Notes on this clonotype: Since a much larger clone is just one base distant, this may be a read error. V and J are TRBV7-9 and TRBJ1-5, with unresolved D. Germline CDR1 reads SEHNR; CDR2 reads FQNEAQ (reference sequence). Trimming pared 4 bases from V and 7 bases from J, leaving 17 bases between. The CDR3 is made up of 15 amino acids. The CDR3 sequence: CASSSTWEFEQPQHF. CDR3 nucleotide sequence: TGTGCCAGCAGCTCAACATGGGAATTCGAACAGCCCCAGCATTTT.

This clonotype appeared a few times. CDR3 amino acids: CASSFDWDANNEQFF. The CDR3 DNA reads as TGTGCCAGCAGTTTCGATTGGGACGCCAACAATGAGCAGTTCTTC. The rearrangement uses TRBV6-5 and TRBJ2-1, with D possibly called TRBD1 or TRBD2 (5 bases each). V lost 4 bases and J 5 bases, leaving 15 bases between the germline ends. Germline loops: CDR1 MNHEY, CDR2 SVGAGI. The CDR3 runs 15 residues.

For this clonotype: Given the absence of the conserved phenylalanine or tryptophan at the CDR3 end, a read error is likely. The chain uses TRBV6-5 and TRBJ2-7, with 8 bases fitting TRBD2. Unmatched junction bases numbered 12, after V lost 2 bases and J lost 6 bases. The CDR3 runs to 16 residues. Per germline, CDR1 MNHEY and CDR2 SVGAGI. CDR3 bases: TGTGCCAGCAGTTACGCCCCGGGGGGGGCCTCCGGCGAGCAGTACATC. Translated, it gives CASSYAPGGASGEQYI.

This chain links TRBV2 with TRBJ1-2, with D possibly matching TRBD1 (5 bases). The ends were cut back, 1 base at V and 5 bases at J, with 8 bases in the middle. The CDR3 totals 13 residues. Germline V gene sequence: CDR1 SNHLY, CDR2 FYNNEI. The CDR3 DNA sequence: TGTGCCAGCAGTGAAGGGACAAGATATGGCTACACCTTC. Translated: CASSEGTRYGYTF.

Comments on this clonotype: Possible read error: a much larger clone is one base away. CDR3 in DNA: TGTGCCAGCATGGGGGGGCCTTCCGAGCAGTACTTC. Its protein is CASMGGPSEQYF. This chain connects TRBV6-6 to TRBJ2-7; D perhaps matches TRBD2 (7 bases). The CDR3 spans 12 residues. Germline V gene lookup returns CDR1 MNHNY and CDR2 SVGAGI (reference sequence). V lost 7 bases to trimming and J lost 6 bases, with 13 bases between them.

The rearrangement uses TRBV6-6 and TRBJ1-1; D may be TRBD1 (6 bases). Looked up from germline, CDR1 is MNHNY and CDR2 is SVGAGI (reference sequence). This CDR3 is built from 12 residues. Between the trimmed V and J ends, which lost 8 bases and 2 bases, there was a span of 9 bases. CDR3 amino acids: CASWGANTEAFF. As DNA, the CDR3 is TGTGCCAGCTGGGGGGCCAACACTGAAGCTTTCTTT.

The CDR3 DNA reads TGTGCCAGCAGAGGACGGGACTACGAGCAGTACGTC. It specifies CASRGRDYEQYV. This sequence joins TRBV21-1 and TRBJ2-7; the D call TRBD1 from the table was never checked on the DNA. TRBV21-1 is termed a pseudogene. This CDR3 has 12 amino acids.

Only a few counts were recorded for this clonotype. This chain links TRBV3-1 with TRBJ2-5, with D unclear. In germline, CDR1 is LGHDT, CDR2 YNNKEL (reference sequence). The CDR3 is 14 residues long. Trimming pared 0 bases from V and 9 bases from J, leaving 14 bases between. The CDR3 bases are TGTGCCAGCAGCCAAGAACAGACCAGTGGGGCCCAGTACTTC. Protein: CASSQEQTSGAQYF.

This clonotype came up many times. The V gene is TRBV20-1, the J gene TRBJ2-1, with 7 bases fitting TRBD1. Unmatched junction bases numbered 13, after V lost 3 bases and J lost 5 bases. This CDR3 is 16 amino acids long. Germline CDR1 is DFQATT and CDR2 is SNEGSKA (reference sequence). The CDR3 spells CSARVRRQGLNNEQFF. The CDR3 DNA sequence: TGCAGTGCTAGGGTAAGAAGACAGGGTCTCAACAATGAGCAGTTCTTC.

This clonotype has a count of ten or more. The chain uses TRBV20-1 and TRBJ2-7; TRBD1 might be the D (6 bases). This CDR3 has 14 residues. The V and J ends lost 1 base and 5 bases respectively, with 15 bases between them. Per the germline V gene, CDR1 is DFQATT and CDR2 is SNEGSKA (reference sequence). CDR3 sequence (DNA): TGCAGTGCTAGAGGTTCTCCGGACAGAAACGAGCAGTACTTC. This encodes CSARGSPDRNEQYF.

Many counts were recorded for this clonotype. This rearrangement joins TRBV4-3 to TRBJ2-2; D uncertain. V was trimmed by 0 bases and J by 1 base, leaving 6 bases between them. The CDR3 runs to 15 residues. The germline V gene has CDR1 LGHNA and CDR2 YSLEER. CDR3 region: CASSQDDGNTGELFF. CDR3 bases: TGCGCCAGCAGCCAAGATGACGGGAACACCGGGGAGCTGTTTTTT.

This clonotype occurred many times. This chain uses TRBV29-1 with TRBJ2-7; D is perhaps TRBD1 (5 bases). The V end was cut by 1 base, the J end by 4 bases, with 11 bases between. Germline assignment: CDR1 SQVTM and CDR2 ANQGSEA. The CDR3 runs to 13 residues. CDR3 coding DNA: TGCAGCGTTGAAGGACAGAACAGATACGAGCAGTACTTC. It specifies CSVEGQNRYEQYF.

V and J are TRBV3-1 and TRBJ1-5; the match to TRBD1 covers 8 bases. This CDR3 comprises 15 residues. The germline V gene has CDR1 LGHDT and CDR2 YNNKEL (reference sequence). V gave up 3 bases and J gave up 6 bases; unmatched junction bases: 7. As DNA, the CDR3 is TGTGCCAGCAGCCAGGACAGGGAGGACAGTCAGCCCCAGCATTTT. Protein: CASSQDREDSQPQHF.